The 15 T cell receptor beta chains in this list originate from one sample, sequenced in a study of OX40 agonist ivuxolimab in advanced cancers. Assay used: immunoSEQ multiplex PCR; TCRdb lists only in-frame clones, some missing. This sample yields 45,000 to 50,000 clones, of which 70% to 90% are seen a single time; 1.5% to 2% belongs to the top ten. The starting material was CD4+ or CD8+ T cells sorted from blood, obtained in a trial of the OX40 agonist ivuxolimab. Source of these receptors: an adult with an advanced solid tumor such as melanoma, head and neck, liver or kidney cancer.

The chain combines TRBV7-2 with TRBJ1-5; D perhaps matches TRBD1 (5 bases). V was clipped by 5 bases and J by 4 bases, with 12 bases between them. Germline V CDR1 and CDR2: SGHTA, FQGNSA. The CDR3 length is 14 residues. Here the CDR3 reads CASSARGVNQPQHF. Written as DNA, the CDR3 is TGTGCCAGCAGCGCCCGGGGGGTGAATCAGCCCCAGCATTTT. The full variable domain, with the rest looked up from reference TRBV7-2 and TRBJ1-5, is GAGVSQSPSNKVTEKGKDVELRCDPISGHTALYWYRQSLGQGLEFLIYFQGNSAPDKSGLPSDRFSAERTGGSVSTLTIQRTQQEDSAVYLCASSARGVNQPQHFGDGTRLSIL.

V gene TRBV9 combines with J gene TRBJ2-3, with D unclear. Per the germline V gene, CDR1 is SGDLS and CDR2 is YYNGEE. V was cut by 2 bases and J by 2 bases, with 15 bases left in between. The CDR3 is 16 amino acids. The CDR3 DNA reads TGTGCCAGCAGCGTTACCACGGTTCCCTCCACAGATACGCAGTATTTT. It specifies CASSVTTVPSTDTQYF.

V and J are TRBV7-9 and TRBJ1-5; TRBD1 aligns across 11 bases. Germline V CDR1 and CDR2: SEHNR, FQNEAQ (reference sequence). The CDR3 contains 15 residues. V was clipped by 5 bases and J by 6 bases; unmatched bases: 6. CDR3 amino acids: CASSGGTGGSQPQHF. CDR3 DNA: TGTGCCAGCAGCGGGGGGACAGGGGGTAGTCAGCCCCAGCATTTT.

The CDR3 protein is CASSPRGAGQGGETQYF. DNA for the CDR3: TGTGCCAGCAGCCCACGGGGTGCGGGACAGGGTGGGGAGACCCAGTACTTC. The V call is TRBV7-9, the J call TRBJ2-5, with 9 positions matching TRBD1. Germline values: CDR1 SEHNR, CDR2 FQNEAQ (reference sequence). J gave up 5 bases and V 5 bases, and 15 bases lay outside the gene matches. The CDR3 extends over 17 amino acids.

The chain has TRBV5-1 and TRBJ1-6; no definite D call. This CDR3 is built from 15 residues. Trimming stripped 0 bases from V and 4 bases from J, with 8 bases between. CDR1 and CDR2 from the germline V gene are SGHRS and YFSETQ. The CDR3 DNA follows: TGCGCCAGCAGCTTGGACACCTCATATAATTCACCCCTCCACTTT. It yields the protein CASSLDTSYNSPLHF. Based on the CDR3 plus reference TRBV5-1 and TRBJ1-6, the full variable domain is KAGVTQTPRYLIKTRGQQVTLSCSPISGHRSVSWYQQTPGQGLQFLFEYFSETQRNKGNFPGRFSGRQFSNSRSEMNVSTLELGDSALYLCASSLDTSYNSPLHFGNGTRLTVT.

The chain links TRBV29-1 to TRBJ2-4; the D gene is possibly TRBD1 (6 bases). Trimming removed 4 bases at V and 3 bases at J, with 7 bases between. In germline, CDR1 is SQVTM, CDR2 ANQGSEA. CDR3 length: 12 amino acids. CDR3 in DNA: TGCAGCGTTGCGGACAGCAAAAACATTCAGTACTTC. Translating it yields CSVADSKNIQYF.

The gene calls are TRBV21-1 and TRBJ2-7; the table's TRBD1 call for D was not verified on the DNA. TRBV21-1 is a known pseudogene. The CDR3 has 16 residues. CDR3 DNA sequence: TGTGCCAGCAGCAAACGGCAGGGGGCCCGAACCTACGAGCAGTACTTC. Amino acid sequence: CASSKRQGARTYEQYF.

The V gene is TRBV19, the J gene TRBJ2-1; TRBD1 matches at 9 bases. Trimming removed 9 bases from V and 8 bases from J; junction bases left unmatched: 8. Germline V gene lookup returns CDR1 LNHDA and CDR2 SQIVND (reference sequence). This CDR3 spans 13 amino acids. The CDR3 DNA sequence: TGTGCCAGCAGAGGGACAGGGAGGGATGAGCAGTTCTTC. The encoded protein is CASRGTGRDEQFF.

This clone came up once. The chain uses TRBV2 and TRBJ2-3, with 10 bases aligning to TRBD1. Germline V gene data show CDR1 as SNHLY and CDR2 as FYNNEI. With 4 bases clipped from V and 3 bases from J, the junction kept 4 bases outside the gene matches. CDR3 size: 15 residues. DNA of the CDR3: TGTGCCAGCAGTGCCGGGACAGGGGCGACAGATACGCAGTATTTT. Its translation: CASSAGTGATDTQYF.

This clone is a singleton in its sample. The chain couples TRBV6-4 to TRBJ1-1, with D uncertain. The CDR3 runs to 13 residues. The germline V gene encodes CDR1 MRHNA and CDR2 SNTAGT. V was shortened by 6 bases and J by 1 base, with 9 bases between the two germline ends. This chain's CDR3 is CASSATANTEAFF. DNA for the CDR3: TGTGCCAGCAGCGCAACAGCGAACACTGAAGCTTTCTTT.

This clone was seen just once. This chain joins TRBV15 and TRBJ1-3; possible D gene TRBD1, 6 bases. This CDR3 is built from 12 residues. The germline V and J ends were trimmed by 7 bases and 2 bases, with 6 bases remaining between them. Germline-derived CDR1 and CDR2 are LNHNV and YYDKDF (reference sequence). CDR3 sequence: CATKGAGNTIYF. The CDR3 DNA reads TGTGCCACCAAGGGGGCTGGAAACACCATATATTTT.

The V and J genes are TRBV7-2 and TRBJ2-7, with D tentatively TRBD2 (6 bases). The germline gives CDR1 SGHTA, CDR2 FQGNSA. V lost 1 base and J 5 bases, leaving 15 bases between the germline ends. This CDR3 has 15 amino acids. Here the CDR3 reads CASSLVSGLVHEQYF. CDR3 bases: TGTGCCAGCAGCTTAGTGTCGGGACTCGTCCACGAGCAGTACTTC.

This chain connects TRBV7-2 to TRBJ1-6; D ambiguous. The CDR3 runs to 16 residues. Germline lookup yields CDR1 SGHTA and CDR2 FQGNSA. V shed 6 bases and J shed 1 base, with 13 bases lying between them. The CDR3 loop reads CASRDAYLSYNSPLHF. CDR3 nucleotide sequence: TGTGCCAGCAGGGACGCGTATTTGTCCTATAATTCACCCCTCCACTTT.

The V call is TRBV5-1, the J call TRBJ2-1; 9 positions match TRBD2. V shed 3 bases, J shed 4 bases, and the junction held 8 bases outside the gene matches. CDR3 length: 16 amino acids. Germline CDR1 SGHRS, CDR2 YFSETQ. The CDR3 reads CASSSQVLAGYNEQFF. The CDR3 DNA reads TGCGCCAGCAGCTCCCAGGTACTAGCGGGTTACAATGAGCAGTTCTTC.

V and J are TRBV7-9 and TRBJ1-2; no clear D. This CDR3 has 13 residues. With 8 bases removed from V and 6 bases from J, the gap between germline ends came to 16 bases. Germline V gene lookup returns CDR1 SEHNR and CDR2 FQNEAQ (reference sequence). This chain's CDR3 is CASGKDGFNGYTF. The CDR3 DNA is TGTGCCAGCGGGAAGGACGGATTTAATGGCTACACCTTC.